One TCR beta chain is described in this entry. The antigen is unknown. From the germline J gene comes the end of the CDR3, since the read stops 3 residues before it. Sequencing used immunoSEQ multiplex PCR; TCRdb keeps in-frame clones, though not all of them. The repertoire shows 30,000 to 40,000 clones, none seen only once; the top ten take roughly 3%. The data were taken from a study of T cell clonality in common variable immunodeficiency. Study-level findings and limits: TCRbeta clonality was increased in CVID versus healthy controls.

The germline V gene has CDR1 DFQATT and CDR2 SNEGSKA (reference sequence). CDR3 length: 13 residues. The rearrangement links TRBV20-1 to TRBJ2-3; 7 positions agree with TRBD1. The sequence derives from a person aged 18 to 69 in good health. Sequencing was performed on peripheral blood mononuclear cells. The sequenced part of the CDR3 DNA is TGCAGTGCTCCGGGACAGAGCAATCAGCCG. Translating gives CSAPGQSNQP. The whole CDR3 region reads CSAPGQSNQPQYF.